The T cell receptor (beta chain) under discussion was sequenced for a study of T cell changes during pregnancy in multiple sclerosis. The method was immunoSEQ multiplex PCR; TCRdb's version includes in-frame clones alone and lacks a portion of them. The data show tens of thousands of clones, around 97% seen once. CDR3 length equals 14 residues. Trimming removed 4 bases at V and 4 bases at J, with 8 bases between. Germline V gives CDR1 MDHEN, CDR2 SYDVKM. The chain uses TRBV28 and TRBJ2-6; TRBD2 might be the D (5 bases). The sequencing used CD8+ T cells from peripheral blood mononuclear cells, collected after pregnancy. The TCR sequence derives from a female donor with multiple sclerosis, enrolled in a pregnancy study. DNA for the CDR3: TGTGCCAGCAGTTGGGAGCGAGGGGCCAACGTCCTGACTTTC. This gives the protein CASSWERGANVLTF. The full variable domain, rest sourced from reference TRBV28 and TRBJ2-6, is DVKVTQSSRYLVKRTGEKVFLECVQDMDHENMFWYRQDPGLGLRLIYFSYDVKMKEKGDIPEGYSVSREKKERFSLILESASTNQTSMYLCASSWERGANVLTFGAGSRLTVL.